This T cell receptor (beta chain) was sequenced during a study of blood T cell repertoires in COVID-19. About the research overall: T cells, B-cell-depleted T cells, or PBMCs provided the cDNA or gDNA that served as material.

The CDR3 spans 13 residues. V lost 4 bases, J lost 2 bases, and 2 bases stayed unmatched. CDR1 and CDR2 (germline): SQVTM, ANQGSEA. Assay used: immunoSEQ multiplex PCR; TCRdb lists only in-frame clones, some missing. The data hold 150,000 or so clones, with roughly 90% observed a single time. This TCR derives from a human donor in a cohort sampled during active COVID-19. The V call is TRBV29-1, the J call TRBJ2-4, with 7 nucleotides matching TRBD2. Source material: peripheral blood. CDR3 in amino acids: CSVVGGTKNIQYF. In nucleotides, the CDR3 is TGCAGCGTTGTGGGAGGGACCAAAAACATTCAGTACTTC.